The 5 T cell receptor beta chains given below trace back to one sample, sequenced in a study of blood T cell repertoires in COVID-19. TCRdb's table, derived via immunoSEQ multiplex PCR, lists solely in-frame clones and lacks some. The table lists 40,000 to 55,000 clones, about 88% of them singletons. Sequencing was done on a sample of peripheral blood. All receptors come from a human donor in a cohort sampled during active COVID-19.

This clone came up once. The J gene is TRBJ1-6, the V gene TRBV11-2; the D gene is possibly TRBD1 (6 bases). Trimming shortened V by 5 bases and J by 9 bases, and 17 bases separated the two germline ends. Germline V CDR1 and CDR2: SGHAT, FQNNGV. The CDR3 length is 15 residues. The CDR3 sequence is CASSPTRGGGSPLHF. The CDR3 DNA follows: TGTGCCAGCAGCCCGACCAGGGGTGGAGGTTCACCCCTCCACTTT.

This clone was detected once. J is TRBJ2-5 and V is TRBV7-8, with a tentative D call TRBD1 (6 bases). This CDR3 has 15 residues. V lost 4 bases, J lost 1 base, and 13 bases lay in between. From germline, CDR1 is SGHVS and CDR2 FQNEAQ. CDR3 in DNA: TGTGCCAGCAGCTCACAGGGTACTCTCCAAGAGACCCAGTACTTC. Its protein product is CASSSQGTLQETQYF.

This chain uses TRBV7-9 with TRBJ2-7; 8 bases match TRBD1. Per germline, CDR1 SEHNR and CDR2 FQNEAQ (reference sequence). This CDR3 spans 14 amino acids. J lost 5 bases, V lost 1 base, and 4 bases had no gene match. The CDR3 sequence: CASSLGTGNHEQYF. The CDR3 nucleotides are TGTGCCAGCAGCTTAGGGACAGGGAACCACGAGCAGTACTTC.

CDR3 in DNA: TGTGCCAGCACCCGAATCGGGTATGAGCAGTTCTTC. Its translation is CASTRIGYEQFF. The chain is built from TRBV5-6 and TRBJ2-1; no clear D gene. From germline, CDR1 is SGHDT and CDR2 YYEEEE. The CDR3 runs 12 residues. V dropped 6 bases and J dropped 8 bases, with 12 bases sitting between them. Filled out from reference TRBV5-6 and TRBJ2-1, the complete variable domain reads DAGVTQSPTHLIKTRGQQVTLRCSPKSGHDTVSWYQQALGQGPQFIFQYYEEEERQRGNFPDRFSGHQFPNYSSELNVNALLLGDSALYLCASTRIGYEQFFGPGTRLTVL.

The chain employs TRBV28 and TRBJ2-3; the match to TRBD2 covers 10 bases. Germline V CDR1 and CDR2: MDHEN, SYDVKM. With V trimmed by 10 bases and J by 1 base, 8 bases remained unmatched. CDR3 size: 15 residues. The CDR3: CATVSGGGGTDTQYF. In DNA form, the CDR3 reads TGTGCCACCGTAAGCGGGGGGGGAGGCACAGATACGCAGTATTTT.